This TCR beta chain was observed in a study of regulatory T cells in long-lasting Graves disease. This clonotype has ten or more counts. Time point of the sample: newly diagnosed GD, antithyroid drugs for less than 3 months. The TCR library was made from RNA that had been extracted from PBMCs in TRIzol. Arm-PCR with iRepertoire HTBI primers amplified the CDR3 regions for these TCR beta libraries. MiXCR, run by TCRdb on the multiplex PCR reads, gives a single entry per CDR3 protein. The table shows 500,000 or so distinct CDR3 sequences, with approximately 16% occurring only once. This CDR3 region has 17 residues. V lost 5 bases, J lost 3 bases, and 26 bases lay in between. Germline assignment: CDR1 DFQATT and CDR2 SNEGSKA (reference sequence). These data also formed part of another study, on T cells in Graves' hyperthyroidism and ophthalmopathy. As that study records: For Graves' hyperthyroidism to be stable, ophthalmopathy could not progress within 18 months. HTBI primers were the set used in a first-round RT-PCR of the TCR CDR3.

The clonotype comes from a woman between 40 and 65 years old with Graves disease. The chain couples TRBV20-1 to TRBJ2-7; D is unclear. This specimen consisted of peripheral blood mononuclear cells (PBMCs), obtained at new diagnosis, from a patient treated with antithyroid drugs. The CDR3 DNA sequence: TGCAGTGCTCGACCCCAGCGCCCAGCCCCGCCAAGCTACGAGCAGTACTTC. It is translated as CSARPQRPAPPSYEQYF.